The 26 T cell receptor beta chains in this list originate from one sample, sequenced in a study of blood T cell repertoires in COVID-19 (dated by TCRdb to about 2020). Libraries came from the immunoSEQ multiplex PCR assay. TCRdb retrieved this table from immuneACCESS and kept in-frame rearrangements only. Not all clones are present; in checked studies, unresolved V genes account for under half, and no reason is known for the remainder. The table for this sample lists around 300,000 clones; over 70% of them were counted only once. Jointly, the top ten make up 5% to 6% of the sample. The specimen was PBMCs or T cells enriched from blood (not recorded which). The receptors shown here come from a man aged 30 to 39 who had recovered from COVID-19.

As DNA, the CDR3 is TGTGCCTGGAGTGTGCGTCAGGCGTCCGGCAATGAGCAGTTCTTC. Protein sequence: CAWSVRQASGNEQFF. The chain is built from TRBV30 and TRBJ2-1; D remains unclear. This CDR3 is built from 15 residues. Trimming cost V 0 bases and J 6 bases, with 15 bases left between them. Germline lookup yields CDR1 GTSNPN and CDR2 SVGIG (reference sequence).

The genes are TRBV6-5 and TRBJ1-6; D gene ambiguous. V was shortened by 6 bases and J by 3 bases, with 9 bases between the two germline ends. The CDR3 loop spans 14 amino acids. Looked up from germline, CDR1 is MNHEY and CDR2 is SVGAGI. CDR3 in amino acids: CASRAGGYNSPLHF. The CDR3 DNA follows: TGTGCCAGCAGGGCCGGAGGCTATAATTCACCCCTCCACTTT.

V is TRBV7-9 and J is TRBJ1-6; no firm D call. Germline CDR1 SEHNR, CDR2 FQNEAQ (reference sequence). V dropped 6 bases and J dropped 1 base, with 7 bases sitting between them. The CDR3 length is 14 residues. This CDR3 reads CASSFGSYNSPLHF. The CDR3 bases are TGTGCCAGCAGTTTCGGGTCCTATAATTCACCCCTCCACTTT.

The J gene is TRBJ2-1, the V gene TRBV13; maybe TRBD2 (7 bases). This CDR3 is built from 15 residues. Germline V lookup: CDR1 PRHDT, CDR2 FYEKMQ (reference sequence). The V and J ends lost 3 bases and 7 bases respectively, with 16 bases between them. This CDR3 reads CASSFRGGARNEQFF. CDR3 bases: TGTGCCAGCAGCTTCCGTGGGGGGGCAAGGAATGAGCAGTTCTTC.

This chain connects TRBV7-9 to TRBJ2-1; TRBD1 matches 7 bases. J was trimmed by 6 bases and V by 5 bases; bases with no gene match: 1. The CDR3 consists of 12 residues. Germline assignment: CDR1 SEHNR and CDR2 FQNEAQ (reference sequence). CDR3 loop: CASSGTANEQFF. The CDR3 coding sequence is TGTGCCAGCAGCGGGACAGCCAATGAGCAGTTCTTC.

This clone was counted a single time. J is TRBJ2-7 and V is TRBV28, with 8 nucleotides matching TRBD2. Germline-derived CDR1 and CDR2 are MDHEN and SYDVKM. CDR3 length equals 15 residues. J gave up 2 bases and V 7 bases, and 10 bases lay outside the gene matches. The CDR3 reads CASIPRGALTYEQYF. The CDR3 nucleotides read TGTGCCAGCATCCCGCGGGGGGCCCTTACCTACGAGCAGTACTTC.

The chain couples TRBV19 to TRBJ2-5; D is unclear. The CDR3 is 15 amino acids. The germline V gene encodes CDR1 LNHDA and CDR2 SQIVND (reference sequence). V dropped 3 bases and J dropped 4 bases, with 15 bases sitting between them. In DNA form, the CDR3 reads TGTGCCAGTAGTATCGCCTCTTCGCGTGGAGAGACCCAGTACTTC. Translating it yields CASSIASSRGETQYF.

The genes are TRBV5-4 and TRBJ2-7, with TRBD2 matching over 9 bases. Germline assignment: CDR1 SGHNT and CDR2 YYREEE (reference sequence). CDR3 length equals 16 residues. V was clipped by 4 bases and J by 2 bases; unmatched bases: 10. CDR3 DNA: TGTGCCAGCAGCGTATCATCGGTAGCGGGGGCCTACGAGCAGTACTTC. It yields the protein CASSVSSVAGAYEQYF.

The chain joins TRBV27 to TRBJ2-3; TRBD2 is a possible D gene (6 bases). Germline CDR1 is MNHEY and CDR2 is SMNVEV (reference sequence). This CDR3 is 14 amino acids long. The V end lost 3 bases, the J end lost 4 bases, and 11 bases lay between the germline ends. DNA for the CDR3: TGTGCCAGCAGTTTCTACGGGGGTTCAGATACGCAGTATTTT. Encoded protein: CASSFYGGSDTQYF.

This chain connects TRBV7-2 to TRBJ2-7, with a possible D match to TRBD1 (7 bases). Trimming cost V 5 bases and J 3 bases, with 17 bases left between them. The CDR3 has 15 residues. In germline, CDR1 is SGHTA, CDR2 FQGNSA. CDR3: CASSLLGGDSYEQYF. The CDR3 coding sequence is TGTGCCAGCAGCCTTTTAGGCGGGGACAGCTACGAGCAGTACTTC.

CDR3 in amino acids: CASSLEEWGQPFF. The CDR3 DNA is TGCGCCAGCAGCTTGGAGGAGTGGGGACAGCCGTTCTTC. This chain joins TRBV5-1 and TRBJ2-1; 7 nucleotides line up with TRBD1. The CDR3 covers 13 residues. V gave up 0 bases and J gave up 15 bases; unmatched junction bases: 9. Looked up from germline, CDR1 is SGHRS and CDR2 is YFSETQ.

The chain has TRBV18 and TRBJ1-2; the match to TRBD1 covers 12 bases. The junction had 7 bases not matched to a gene; V was cut back by 8 bases and J by 6 bases. CDR3 length: 14 residues. Germline values: CDR1 KGHSH, CDR2 LQKENI. The CDR3 sequence is CASVPGQGANGYTF. The CDR3 DNA reads as TGTGCCAGCGTACCGGGACAGGGGGCCAATGGCTACACCTTC. The complete variable domain, with remaining parts taken from reference TRBV18 and TRBJ1-2, reads NAGVMQNPRHLVRRRGQEARLRCSPMKGHSHVYWYRQLPEEGLKFMVYLQKENIIDESGMPKERFSAEFPKEGPSILRIQQVVRGDSAAYFCASVPGQGANGYTFGSGTRLTVV.

CDR3 amino acids: CASSLAGGANEQFF. The CDR3 DNA reads as TGTGCCAGCAGCTTAGCGGGGGGGGCGAATGAGCAGTTCTTC. This chain connects TRBV7-9 to TRBJ2-1, with D perhaps matching TRBD2 (7 bases). Trimming removed 0 bases at V and 7 bases at J, with 10 bases between. The CDR3 has 14 residues. Germline-derived CDR1 and CDR2 are SEHNR and FQNEAQ (reference sequence). Using reference TRBV7-9 and TRBJ2-1 for the parts outside the CDR3, the full variable domain is DTGVSQNPRHKITKRGQNVTFRCDPISEHNRLYWYRQTLGQGPEFLTYFQNEAQLEKSRLLSDRFSAERPKGSFSTLEIQRTEQGDSAMYLCASSLAGGANEQFFGPGTRLTVL.

This sequence joins TRBV7-2 and TRBJ2-1; 11 bases agree with TRBD2. Germline assignment: CDR1 SGHTA and CDR2 FQGNSA. After removal of 5 bases from V and 7 bases from J, the junction contained 4 bases not matched to a gene. The CDR3 totals 14 residues. CDR3 sequence (DNA): TGTGCCAGCAGCATCCTAGCGGGGGGAAATGAGCAGTTCTTC. Translated: CASSILAGGNEQFF.

The chain couples TRBV28 to TRBJ2-1; D may be TRBD1 (6 bases). V lost 0 bases and J lost 0, with 12 bases in between. This CDR3 contains 17 residues. Germline V gene lookup returns CDR1 MDHEN and CDR2 SYDVKM. The CDR3, as DNA: TGTGCCAGCAGTTTATGGTCCGGACAGTACTCCTACAATGAGCAGTTCTTC. Amino acids: CASSLWSGQYSYNEQFF.

The V call is TRBV11-2, the J call TRBJ1-6; D may be TRBD1 (6 bases). The CDR3 is made up of 16 amino acids. Germline V gives CDR1 SGHAT, CDR2 FQNNGV. V gave up 0 bases and J gave up 6 bases, with 12 bases separating them. The CDR3 nucleotides are TGTGCCAGCAGCTTAGATCCGGGGGGGCTTAATTCACCCCTCCACTTT. Residues: CASSLDPGGLNSPLHF.

The chain joins TRBV11-3 to TRBJ1-6, with D perhaps matching TRBD1 (5 bases). This CDR3 spans 13 amino acids. Germline V gives CDR1 SGHNT, CDR2 YENEEA. Trimming cost V 10 bases and J 5 bases, with 12 bases left between them. In DNA, the CDR3 is TGTGCCACTCAGAGACAGCATAATTCACCCCTCCACTTT. It codes for CATQRQHNSPLHF.

The V call is TRBV6-5, the J call TRBJ2-7, with a possible D match to TRBD1 (6 bases). CDR3 length: 16 amino acids. In germline, CDR1 is MNHEY, CDR2 SVGAGI. V was trimmed by 4 bases and J by 4 bases, leaving 20 bases between them. The CDR3 region is CASSSLVLQGLYEQYF. For the CDR3, the DNA is TGTGCCAGCAGTTCCCTCGTCCTACAGGGTTTGTACGAGCAGTACTTC.

The genes are TRBV7-6 and TRBJ2-3, with TRBD2 identical over 10 bases. Germline V gene lookup returns CDR1 SGHVS and CDR2 FNYEAQ. With V trimmed by 6 bases and J by 2 bases, 8 bases remained unmatched. CDR3 length: 16 amino acids. The CDR3 sequence: CASSFSGGLPTDTQYF. The CDR3 DNA reads as TGTGCCAGCAGTTTTAGCGGGGGGCTGCCCACAGATACGCAGTATTTT.

This clone was seen a few times. The V gene is TRBV30, the J gene TRBJ1-2; D possibly corresponds to TRBD1 (5 bases). Trimming removed 0 bases at V and 2 bases at J, with 13 bases between. Germline values: CDR1 GTSNPN, CDR2 SVGIG (reference sequence). CDR3 size: 15 residues. This CDR3 is CAWSVLPGSNYGYTF. In DNA form, the CDR3 reads TGTGCCTGGAGTGTACTACCAGGGTCGAACTATGGCTACACCTTC.

This rearrangement joins TRBV3-1 (or the pseudogene TRBV3-2) to TRBJ2-1; TRBD1 matches at 7 bases. V shed 7 bases and J 5 bases; nucleotides not matched to a gene: 8. This CDR3 spans 14 amino acids. Germline V gene lookup returns CDR1 LGHDT and CDR2 YNNKEL (reference sequence). The CDR3 spells CASINRDRDNEQFF. In DNA form, the CDR3 reads TGTGCCAGCATCAACCGGGACAGAGACAATGAGCAGTTCTTC.

V is TRBV6-5 and J is TRBJ1-5; unclear D gene. There are 13 residues in the CDR3. The V end was cut by 5 bases, the J end by 7 bases, with 12 bases between. Per germline, CDR1 MNHEY and CDR2 SVGAGI. CDR3 DNA sequence: TGTGCCAGCAGTCCCTCAGGTGAGCAGCCCCAGCATTTT. This gives the protein CASSPSGEQPQHF.

V and J are TRBV28 and TRBJ1-3; TRBD1 aligns across 10 bases. Germline V CDR1 and CDR2: MDHEN, SYDVKM. This CDR3 is 15 amino acids long. The trim removed 1 base at V and 8 bases at J, leaving 5 bases unmatched. This CDR3 is CASSLLGTGVYTIYF. CDR3 DNA: TGTGCCAGCAGTTTATTAGGGACAGGGGTATACACCATATATTTT.

The V and J genes are TRBV18 and TRBJ2-7; the match to TRBD1 covers 9 bases. The CDR3 is 14 amino acids. V lost 1 base to trimming and J lost 7 bases; unmatched junction nucleotides: 5. Per the germline V gene, CDR1 is KGHSH and CDR2 is LQKENI. The CDR3 spells CASSPRTGAEEQYF. In DNA form, the CDR3 reads TGTGCCAGCTCACCACGGACAGGGGCAGAAGAGCAGTACTTC.

This chain joins TRBV29-1 and TRBJ2-6, with a tentative D call TRBD2 (6 bases). CDR1 and CDR2 from the germline V gene are SQVTM and ANQGSEA. Trimming stripped 2 bases from V and 4 bases from J, with 9 bases between. The CDR3 is made up of 14 amino acids. Here the CDR3 reads CSVERGTGANVLTF. CDR3 nucleotides: TGCAGCGTTGAACGGGGGACCGGGGCCAACGTCCTGACTTTC.

J is TRBJ1-5 and V is TRBV2, with 8 positions matching TRBD1. The germline CDR1 and CDR2 sequences are SNHLY and FYNNEI. The V and J ends lost 6 bases and 10 bases, in that order; junction bases with no gene match: 5. This CDR3 has 12 residues. The CDR3 region is CASRDRESPQHF. In nucleotides, the CDR3 is TGTGCCAGCAGGGACAGGGAATCACCCCAGCATTTT.